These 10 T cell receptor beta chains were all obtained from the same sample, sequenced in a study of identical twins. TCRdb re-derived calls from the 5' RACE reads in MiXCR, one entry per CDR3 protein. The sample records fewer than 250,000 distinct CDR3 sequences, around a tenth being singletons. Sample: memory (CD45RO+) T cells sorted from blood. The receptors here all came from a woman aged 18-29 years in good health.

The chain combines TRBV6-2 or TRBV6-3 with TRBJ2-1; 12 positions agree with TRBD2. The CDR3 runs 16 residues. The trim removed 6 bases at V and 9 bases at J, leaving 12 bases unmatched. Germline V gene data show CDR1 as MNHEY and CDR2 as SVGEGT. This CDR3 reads CASSDPLAGGPGEQFF. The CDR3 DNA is TGTGCCAGCAGCGATCCCCTAGCGGGAGGGCCAGGTGAGCAGTTCTTC.

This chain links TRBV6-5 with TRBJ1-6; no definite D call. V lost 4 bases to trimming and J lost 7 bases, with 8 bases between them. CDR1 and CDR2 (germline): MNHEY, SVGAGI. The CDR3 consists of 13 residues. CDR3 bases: TGTGCCAGCAGTTTGTGGGCGAATTCACCCCTCCACTTT. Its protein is CASSLWANSPLHF.

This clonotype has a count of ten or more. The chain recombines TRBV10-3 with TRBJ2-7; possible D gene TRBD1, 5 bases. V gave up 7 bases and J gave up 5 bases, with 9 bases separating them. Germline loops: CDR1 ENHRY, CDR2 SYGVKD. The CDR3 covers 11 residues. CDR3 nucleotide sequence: TGTGCCATCACTGTAGGGGACGAGCAGTACTTC. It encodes CAITVGDEQYF.

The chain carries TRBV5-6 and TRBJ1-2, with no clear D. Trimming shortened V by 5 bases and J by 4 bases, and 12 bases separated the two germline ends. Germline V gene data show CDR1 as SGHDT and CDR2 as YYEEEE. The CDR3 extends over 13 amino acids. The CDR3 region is CASSSTDFYGYTF. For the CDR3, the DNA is TGTGCCAGCAGTTCCACGGACTTCTATGGCTACACCTTC.

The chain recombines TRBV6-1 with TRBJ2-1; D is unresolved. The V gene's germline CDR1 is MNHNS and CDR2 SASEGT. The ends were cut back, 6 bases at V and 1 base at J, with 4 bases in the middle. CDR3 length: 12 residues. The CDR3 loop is CASRISYNEQFF. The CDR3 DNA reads TGTGCCAGCAGGATATCCTACAATGAGCAGTTCTTC.

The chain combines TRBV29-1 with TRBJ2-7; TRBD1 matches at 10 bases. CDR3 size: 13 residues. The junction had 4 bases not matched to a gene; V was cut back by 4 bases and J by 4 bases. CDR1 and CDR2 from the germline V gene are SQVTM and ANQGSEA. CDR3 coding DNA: TGCAGCGTTGGACAGGGGGCAGGGTACGAGCAGTACTTC. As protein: CSVGQGAGYEQYF.

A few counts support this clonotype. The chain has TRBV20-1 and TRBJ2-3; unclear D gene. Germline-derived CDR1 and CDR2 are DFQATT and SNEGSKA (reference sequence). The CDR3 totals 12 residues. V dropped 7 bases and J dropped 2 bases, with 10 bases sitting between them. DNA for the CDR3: TGCAGTGGGGTGGTGTTCACAGATACGCAGTATTTT. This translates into CSGVVFTDTQYF.

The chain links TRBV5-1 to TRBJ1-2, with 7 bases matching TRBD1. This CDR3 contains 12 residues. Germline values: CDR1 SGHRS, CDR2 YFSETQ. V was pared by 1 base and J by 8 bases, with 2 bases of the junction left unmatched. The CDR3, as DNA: TGCGCCAGCAGCTTGCAGGGGGACGGCTACACCTTC. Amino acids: CASSLQGDGYTF.

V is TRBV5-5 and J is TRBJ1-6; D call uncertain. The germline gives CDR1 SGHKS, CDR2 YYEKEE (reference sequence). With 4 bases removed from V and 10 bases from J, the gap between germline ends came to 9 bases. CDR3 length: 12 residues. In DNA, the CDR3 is TGTGCCAGCAGCGCTTCGGTATCACCCCTCCACTTT. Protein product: CASSASVSPLHF.

CDR3: CASRDRTTATNEKLFF. CDR3 in DNA: TGTGCCAGCAGAGATAGGACAACTGCAACTAATGAAAAACTGTTTTTT. The V and J genes are TRBV6-1 and TRBJ1-4; D is possibly TRBD1 (5 bases). CDR3 length equals 16 residues. Germline V gene sequence: CDR1 MNHNS, CDR2 SASEGT. V lost 6 bases and J lost 0, with 14 bases in between.